The rows below give T cell receptor beta chains drawn from one sample of a study of shared clonotypes between healthy human individuals. Profiled with immunoSEQ multiplex PCR; TCRdb holds only in-frame clones, not every one. The table records roughly 1,800,000 clones, about 95% of them present only once. The sequenced sample consisted of naive CD8+ T cells sorted from blood. The origin of the receptors is a man aged 18 to 30 in good health. Each CDR3 is given with its conserved first and last residue. Each record gives: D gene, J gene, V gene, clone size, CDR3 protein, CDR3 DNA. D genes are given only for firm matches. For some rows the clone size is stated as once, few or many, or as a class when expanded; others skip it.

TRBD1 | TRBJ1-2 | TRBV29-1 | . | CSVRDREGYTF | TGCAGCGTAAGGGACAGGGAAGGCTACACCTTC
TRBD2 | TRBJ2-2 | TRBV5-1 | . | CASSSTETSGNTGELFF | TGCGCCAGCAGCTCCACCGAGACTAGCGGGAACACCGGGGAGCTGTTTTTT
. | TRBJ2-6 | TRBV4-1 | . | CASSQEPQGSSGANVLTF | TGCGCCAGCAGCCAAGAGCCGCAGGGAAGCTCTGGGGCCAACGTCCTGACTTTC
TRBD1 | TRBJ2-1 | TRBV27 | once | CASSPLGTGVYEQFF | TGTGCCAGCAGCCCCTTAGGGACAGGAGTGTATGAGCAGTTCTTC
TRBD1 | TRBJ2-1 | TRBV7-9 | once | CASSSPSTGGAYNEQFF | TGTGCCAGCAGCTCACCATCGACAGGGGGCGCCTACAATGAGCAGTTCTTC
. | TRBJ2-7 | TRBV2 | . | CASITIGGTASGEQYF | TGTGCCAGCATCACCATCGGGGGGACAGCTAGTGGCGAGCAGTACTTC
. | TRBJ2-7 | TRBV7-9 | . | CASSPTTGKGYEQYF | TGTGCCAGCAGCCCTACCACAGGGAAGGGGTACGAGCAGTACTTC
. | TRBJ2-3 | TRBV10-3 | . | CAISEDYPSTDTQYF | TGTGCCATCAGTGAGGACTACCCAAGCACAGATACGCAGTATTTT
. | TRBJ1-1 | TRBV9 | few | CASSVAGDTEAFF | TGTGCCAGCAGCGTAGCTGGGGACACTGAAGCTTTCTTT
. | TRBJ2-5 | TRBV6-6 | . | CASSYFGKETQYF | TGTGCCAGCAGTTACTTCGGGAAAGAGACCCAGTACTTC